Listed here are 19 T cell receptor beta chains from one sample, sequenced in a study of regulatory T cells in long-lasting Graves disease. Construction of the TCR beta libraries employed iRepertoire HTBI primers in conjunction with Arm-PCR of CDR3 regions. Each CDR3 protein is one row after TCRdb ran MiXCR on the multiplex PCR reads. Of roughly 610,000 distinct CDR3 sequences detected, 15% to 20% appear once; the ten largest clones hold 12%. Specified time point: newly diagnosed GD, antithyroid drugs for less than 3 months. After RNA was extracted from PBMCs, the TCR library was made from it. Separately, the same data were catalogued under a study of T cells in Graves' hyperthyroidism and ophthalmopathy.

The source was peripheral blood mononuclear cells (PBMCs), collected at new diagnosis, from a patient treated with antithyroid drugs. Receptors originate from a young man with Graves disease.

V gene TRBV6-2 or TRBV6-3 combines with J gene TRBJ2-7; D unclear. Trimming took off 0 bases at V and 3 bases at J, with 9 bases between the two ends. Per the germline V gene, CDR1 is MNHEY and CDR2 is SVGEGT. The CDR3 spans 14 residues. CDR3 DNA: TGTGCCAGCAGTTACTCGGAACTCGTCTACGAGCAGTACTTC. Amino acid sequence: CASSYSELVYEQYF.

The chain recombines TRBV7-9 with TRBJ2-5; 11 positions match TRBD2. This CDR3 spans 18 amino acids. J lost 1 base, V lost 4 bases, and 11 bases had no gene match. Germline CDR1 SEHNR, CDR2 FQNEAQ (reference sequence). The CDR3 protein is CASSSEGWTSGSQETQYF. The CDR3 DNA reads TGTGCCAGCAGCTCCGAGGGGTGGACTAGCGGGTCCCAAGAGACCCAGTACTTC.

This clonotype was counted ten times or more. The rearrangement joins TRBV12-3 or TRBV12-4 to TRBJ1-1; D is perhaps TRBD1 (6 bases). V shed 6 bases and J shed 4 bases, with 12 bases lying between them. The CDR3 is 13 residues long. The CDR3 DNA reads TGTGCCAGCAGCCGTACAGGGCTCACTGAAGCTTTCTTT. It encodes CASSRTGLTEAFF.

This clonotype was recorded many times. The CDR3 reads CASSYQQGGGETQYF. The CDR3 region has the DNA TGTGCCAGCAGCTACCAACAGGGGGGAGGAGAGACCCAGTACTTC. This chain connects TRBV11-2 to TRBJ2-5; 8 bases are shared with TRBD1. The germline gives CDR1 SGHAT, CDR2 FQNNGV. The CDR3 totals 15 residues. V lost 4 bases and J lost 4; bases outside the gene matches: 8.

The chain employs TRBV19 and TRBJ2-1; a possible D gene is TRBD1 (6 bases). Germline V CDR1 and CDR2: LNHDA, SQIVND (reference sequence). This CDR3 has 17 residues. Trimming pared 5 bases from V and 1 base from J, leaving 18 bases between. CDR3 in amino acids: CASSQQGLGTSYNEQFF. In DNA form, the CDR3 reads TGTGCCAGTAGTCAACAGGGATTAGGTACTTCCTACAATGAGCAGTTCTTC.

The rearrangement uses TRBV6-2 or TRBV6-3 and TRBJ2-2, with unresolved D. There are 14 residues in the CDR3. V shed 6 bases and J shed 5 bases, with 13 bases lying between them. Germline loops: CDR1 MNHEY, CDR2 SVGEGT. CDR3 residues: CASSRTLKTGELFF. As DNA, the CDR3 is TGTGCCAGCAGCCGAACCCTCAAGACCGGGGAGCTGTTTTTT.

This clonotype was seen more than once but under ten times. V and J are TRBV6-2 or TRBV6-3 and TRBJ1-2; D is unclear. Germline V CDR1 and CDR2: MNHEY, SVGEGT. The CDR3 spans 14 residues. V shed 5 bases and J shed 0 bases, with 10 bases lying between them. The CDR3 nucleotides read TGTGCCAGCAGTGCAGGTAGCCCTAACTATGGCTACACCTTC. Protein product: CASSAGSPNYGYTF.

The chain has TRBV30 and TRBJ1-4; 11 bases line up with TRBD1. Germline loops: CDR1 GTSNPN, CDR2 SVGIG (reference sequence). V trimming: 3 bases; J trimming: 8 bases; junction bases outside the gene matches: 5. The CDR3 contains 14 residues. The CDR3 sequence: CAWRGQGVAEKLFF. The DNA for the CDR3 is TGTGCCTGGAGGGGACAGGGGGTAGCCGAAAAACTGTTTTTT.

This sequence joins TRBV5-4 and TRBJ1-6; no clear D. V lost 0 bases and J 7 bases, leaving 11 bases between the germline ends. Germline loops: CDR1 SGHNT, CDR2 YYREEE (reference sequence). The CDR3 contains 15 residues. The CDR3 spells CASSLAGRSNSPLHF. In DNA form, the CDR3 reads TGTGCCAGCAGCTTGGCCGGTCGGAGCAATTCACCCCTCCACTTT.

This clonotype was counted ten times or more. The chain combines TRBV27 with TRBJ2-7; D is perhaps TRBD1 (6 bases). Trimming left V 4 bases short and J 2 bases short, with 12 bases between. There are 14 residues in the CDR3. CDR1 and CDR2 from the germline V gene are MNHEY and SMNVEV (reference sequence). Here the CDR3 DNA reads TGTGCCAGCAGTTCCTACAGGGCTCCCTACGAGCAGTACTTC. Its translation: CASSSYRAPYEQYF.

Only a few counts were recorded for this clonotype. CDR3 coding DNA: TGTGCCAGCAGTCAGGACAGGGGCCGGGGTTGGTATGGCTACACCTTC. Translated, it gives CASSQDRGRGWYGYTF. This chain links TRBV13 with TRBJ1-2; TRBD1 matches 9 bases. After removal of 6 bases from V and 5 bases from J, the junction contained 13 bases not matched to a gene. In germline, CDR1 is PRHDT, CDR2 FYEKMQ (reference sequence). The CDR3 sequence is 16 residues long.

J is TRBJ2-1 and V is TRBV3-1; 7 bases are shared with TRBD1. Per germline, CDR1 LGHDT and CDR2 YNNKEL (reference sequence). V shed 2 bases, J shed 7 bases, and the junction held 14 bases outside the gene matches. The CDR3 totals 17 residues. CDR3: CASSQIRGQPPWNEQFF. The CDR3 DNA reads TGTGCCAGCAGCCAAATCCGGGGACAGCCACCGTGGAATGAGCAGTTCTTC.

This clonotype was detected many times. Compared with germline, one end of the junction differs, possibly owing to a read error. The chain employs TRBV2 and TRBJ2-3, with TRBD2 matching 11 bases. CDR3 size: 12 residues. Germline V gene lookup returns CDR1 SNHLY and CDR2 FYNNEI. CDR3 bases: TGTGCCAGCAGTGAAGGGACTAGCGGGCATAATTTT. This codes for CASSEGTSGHNF. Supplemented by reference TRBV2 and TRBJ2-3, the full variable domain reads EPEVTQTPSHQVTQMGQEVILRCVPISNHLYFYWYRQILGQKVEFLVSFYNNEISEKSEIFDDQFSVERPDGSNFTLKIRSTKLEDSAMYFCASSEGTSGHNFGPGTRLTVL.

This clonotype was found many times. CDR3 amino acids: CASSPILAGATDTQYF. The DNA of the CDR3 is TGTGCCAGCAGCCCGATTCTAGCGGGAGCTACAGATACGCAGTATTTT. The V and J genes are TRBV7-9 and TRBJ2-3; 10 bases are shared with TRBD2. This CDR3 is 16 amino acids long. J was trimmed by 3 bases and V by 5 bases; bases with no gene match: 8. Germline V gene lookup returns CDR1 SEHNR and CDR2 FQNEAQ (reference sequence).

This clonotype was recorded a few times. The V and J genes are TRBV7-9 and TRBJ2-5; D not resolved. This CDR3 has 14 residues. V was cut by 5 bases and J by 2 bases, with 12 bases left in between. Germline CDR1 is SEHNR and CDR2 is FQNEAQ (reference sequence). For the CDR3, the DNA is TGTGCCAGCAGCGCCGGCTGGTTGCAAGAGACCCAGTACTTC. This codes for CASSAGWLQETQYF.

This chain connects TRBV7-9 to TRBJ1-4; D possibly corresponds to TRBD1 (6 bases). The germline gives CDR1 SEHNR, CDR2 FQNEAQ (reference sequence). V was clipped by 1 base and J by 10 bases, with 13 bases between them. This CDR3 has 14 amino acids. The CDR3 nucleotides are TGTGCCAGCAGCTTAGAGGCAGGGGTTGGAAAACTGTTTTTT. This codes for CASSLEAGVGKLFF.

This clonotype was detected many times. CDR3 nucleotides: TGTGCCAGCAGTTTGACAGGAAGCAATCAGCCCCAGCATTTT. Encoded protein: CASSLTGSNQPQHF. V usage is TRBV28 and J usage is TRBJ1-5; D may be TRBD1 (6 bases). The length of the CDR3 is 14 residues. V was cut by 3 bases and J by 1 base, with 7 bases left in between. Germline CDR1 reads MDHEN; CDR2 reads SYDVKM.

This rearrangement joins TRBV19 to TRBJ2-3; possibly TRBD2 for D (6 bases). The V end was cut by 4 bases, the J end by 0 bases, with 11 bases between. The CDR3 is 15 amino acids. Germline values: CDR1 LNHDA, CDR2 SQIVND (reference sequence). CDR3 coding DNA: TGTGCCAGTAGTACTGGAGGGTTTAGCACAGATACGCAGTATTTT. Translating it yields CASSTGGFSTDTQYF.

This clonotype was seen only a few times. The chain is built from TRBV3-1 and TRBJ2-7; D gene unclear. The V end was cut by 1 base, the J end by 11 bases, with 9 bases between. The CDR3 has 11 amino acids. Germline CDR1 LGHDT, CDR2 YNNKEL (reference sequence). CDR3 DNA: TGTGCCAGCAGCCAAGGGACCTTTAAGTACTTC. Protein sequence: CASSQGTFKYF.